This entry is about one T cell receptor (beta chain). Method: immunoSEQ multiplex PCR; TCRdb's copy keeps in-frame clones and lacks some. The sample comprises tens of thousands of clones, roughly 88% of which are singletons, and 3% to 4% rests with the top ten. These data belong to a study of identifying expanded T cells in peripheral blood. Per germline, CDR1 MDHEN and CDR2 SYDVKM. Losses at the gene ends were 0 bases for V and 6 bases for J; bases not matched to a gene: 5. The CDR3 sequence is 16 residues long. The chain recombines TRBV28 with TRBJ2-3, with TRBD1 matching 11 bases. The sequence came from a person between 18 and 75 years old in good health. The specimen was blood. CDR3 protein: CASSLWGQGDGDTQYF. The CDR3 region has the DNA TGTGCCAGCAGTTTATGGGGACAGGGGGACGGCGATACGCAGTATTTT.